This T cell receptor (beta chain) was found in a study of beta chain features in type 1 diabetes. Across the study: Patients were similar to healthy donors in age and gender (as well as in cell yields).

About this clone: Its antigen remains unknown.

Reverse transcribing all isolated RNA meant expressed TCRB transcripts were sequenced. Each sample of naive, central memory or regulatory T cells had, on average, roughly 3.5 million reads. Method: immunoSEQ multiplex PCR; TCRdb's copy keeps in-frame clones and lacks some. The sample includes around 70,000 clones, about 48% of them seen just once. Germline V lookup: CDR1 SGHNT, CDR2 YENEEA. The CDR3 loop spans 15 amino acids. V lost 5 bases to trimming and J lost 6 bases, with 19 bases between them. Study results and caveats: A moderate, significant TCRB CDR3 shortening appeared in type 1 diabetes across four CD4+ subsets.

Every participating donor gave one draw, a heparinised blood sample averaging approximately 120 mL. The sample taken for sequencing was central memory CD4+ T cells from blood. The genes are TRBV11-3 and TRBJ1-1, with D tentatively TRBD1 (6 bases). This receptor was identified in a man aged 30-40 years with type 1 diabetes. CDR3 DNA: TGTGCCAGCAGCATAGGACGACTGCAGGGGCCTGAAGCTTTCTTT. Translated: CASSIGRLQGPEAFF. The full variable domain, completed using reference TRBV11-3 and TRBJ1-1, is EAGVVQSPRYKIIEKKQPVAFWCNPISGHNTLYWYLQNLGQGPELLIRYENEEAVDDSQLPKDRFSAERLKGVDSTLKIQPAELGDSAVYLCASSIGRLQGPEAFFGQGTRLTVV.